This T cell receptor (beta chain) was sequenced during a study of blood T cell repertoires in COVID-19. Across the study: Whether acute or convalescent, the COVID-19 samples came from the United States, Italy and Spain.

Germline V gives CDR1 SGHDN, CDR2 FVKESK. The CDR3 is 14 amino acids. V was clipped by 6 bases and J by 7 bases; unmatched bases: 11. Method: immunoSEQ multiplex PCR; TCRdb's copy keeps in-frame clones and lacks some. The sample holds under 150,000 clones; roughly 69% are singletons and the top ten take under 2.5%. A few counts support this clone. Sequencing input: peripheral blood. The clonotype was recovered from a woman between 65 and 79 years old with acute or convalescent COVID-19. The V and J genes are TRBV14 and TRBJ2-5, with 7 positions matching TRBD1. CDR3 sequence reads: CASSSPGQPATQYF. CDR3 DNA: TGTGCCAGCAGTTCCCCGGGACAGCCAGCGACCCAGTACTTC.